These T cell receptor beta chains were read from a single sample in a study of CD8 T cells in Susac syndrome. TCRdb called the immunoSEQ multiplex PCR reads again in MiXCR, with one record for every CDR3 protein. Of under 200,000 distinct CDR3 sequences listed, about 96% are singletons. The sequencing sample was made of CD4+ T cells from PBMCs. The receptors originated from a human donor with Susac syndrome. CDR3s include the opening cysteine and the closing phenylalanine or tryptophan. The D gene is left open where the match is weak. For some rows the clone size is stated as once, few or many, or as a class when expanded; others skip it.

d_call,clone_size,j_call,v_call,cdr3_nt,cdr3_aa
TRBD2,once,TRBJ2-3,TRBV20-1,TGCAGTGCTAAACTAGCGGAAATGTCAGATACGCAGTATTTT,CSAKLAEMSDTQYF
-,-,TRBJ1-1,TRBV7-9,TGTGCCAGCAGCTTATTACAGGGGAACACTGAAGCTTTCTTT,CASSLLQGNTEAFF
-,once,TRBJ1-1,TRBV29-1,TGCAGCGTTGTTTGGAACCCAGAAGACACTGAAGCTTTCTTT,CSVVWNPEDTEAFF
TRBD1,-,TRBJ2-7,TRBV5-1,TGCGCCAGCAGCATATCGACAGGGGTCTACGAGCAGTACTTC,CASSISTGVYEQYF
TRBD2,-,TRBJ2-2,TRBV7-9,TGTGCCAGCAGCTTCAGCGGGAGGTCGCGCACCGGGGAGCTGTTTTTT,CASSFSGRSRTGELFF
-,once,TRBJ2-1,TRBV7-9,TGTGCCAGCAGCTTTCCCGGGGACGGCAATGAGCAGTTCTTC,CASSFPGDGNEQFF
TRBD2,once,TRBJ2-1,TRBV3-1,TGTGCCAGCAGCCGGAGAACTAGCGGGATAAATGAGCAGTTCTTC,CASSRRTSGINEQFF
TRBD2,-,TRBJ2-7,TRBV20-1,TGCAGTGCCACGGGAGGGGGACTAAGCTCCTACGAGCAGTACTTC,CSATGGGLSSYEQYF
-,-,TRBJ2-5,TRBV15,TGTGCCACCAGCAGAGGTCCGGAGACCCAGTACTTC,CATSRGPETQYF
-,-,TRBJ2-2,TRBV7-2,TGTGCCAGCGCCCGGGACTCGAACACCGGGGAGCTGTTTTTT,CASARDSNTGELFF
-,-,TRBJ1-2,TRBV30,TGTGCCTGGAGGTGGGCAAACTATGGCTACACCTTC,CAWRWANYGYTF
-,-,TRBJ1-2,TRBV6-5,TGTGCCAGCAGCGAGTACTCCGGGACCGCGTATGGCTACACCTTC,CASSEYSGTAYGYTF
-,-,TRBJ1-5,TRBV27,TGTGCCAGCAGTCCAGGGGTTAGCAATCAGCCCCAGCATTTT,CASSPGVSNQPQHF
-,-,TRBJ2-5,TRBV10-3,TGTGCCATCAAGTCGGCGTACGGACAAGAGACCCAGTACTTC,CAIKSAYGQETQYF
-,once,TRBJ1-6,TRBV4-1,TGCGCCAGCAGCCCCATAAGGGGGAAGGGGTTTAGATCACCCCTCCACTTT,CASSPIRGKGFRSPLHF
-,-,TRBJ2-2,TRBV15,TGTGCCACCAGCAGAGAGGGGGCAACGAACACCGGGGAGCTGTTTTTT,CATSREGATNTGELFF
-,-,TRBJ2-6,TRBV18,TGTGCCAGCTCACAAAACGAACGCCCCAACGTCCTGACTTTC,CASSQNERPNVLTF
-,-,TRBJ1-2,TRBV24-1,TGTGCCACCAGTGCAGGGAACTATGGCTACACCTTC,CATSAGNYGYTF
-,once,TRBJ2-3,TRBV29-1,TGCAGCGTTGGGATTGGGGATACGCAGTATTTT,CSVGIGDTQYF
TRBD2,once,TRBJ2-1,TRBV20-1,TGCAGTGCTAGAGTAACTAGCGGGAGTATGGATGAGCAGTTCTTC,CSARVTSGSMDEQFF
-,-,TRBJ1-5,TRBV27,TGTGCCAGCAGTTTATCGGGGGGGAATCAGCCCCAGCATTTT,CASSLSGGNQPQHF
-,-,TRBJ1-2,TRBV27,TGTGCCAGCAGCCCCGGGGGCCGTAACTATGGCTACACCTTC,CASSPGGRNYGYTF
-,-,TRBJ2-5,TRBV29-1,TGCAGCGCCCGGCCGAGGGAAGAGACCCAGTACTTC,CSARPREETQYF
-,-,TRBJ2-1,TRBV10-3,TGTGCCATCAGTGAGTCGCCTAGCGAAAATGAGCAGTTCTTC,CAISESPSENEQFF
-,-,TRBJ1-2,TRBV29-1,TGCAGCGTCCAAAAGGGGGTGATTAACTATGGCTACACCTTC,CSVQKGVINYGYTF
TRBD1,-,TRBJ1-3,TRBV4-1,TGCGCCAGCAGCCAACAGACAGGGATGGGAAACACCATATATTTT,CASSQQTGMGNTIYF
-,-,TRBJ2-1,TRBV6-5,TGTGCCAGCAGTTACGACCGACACAATGAGCAGTTCTTC,CASSYDRHNEQFF
-,-,TRBJ2-1,TRBV12-3/TRBV12-4,TGTGCCAGCAGCCCCGGGACGGGCAACTACAATGAGCAGTTCTTC,CASSPGTGNYNEQFF